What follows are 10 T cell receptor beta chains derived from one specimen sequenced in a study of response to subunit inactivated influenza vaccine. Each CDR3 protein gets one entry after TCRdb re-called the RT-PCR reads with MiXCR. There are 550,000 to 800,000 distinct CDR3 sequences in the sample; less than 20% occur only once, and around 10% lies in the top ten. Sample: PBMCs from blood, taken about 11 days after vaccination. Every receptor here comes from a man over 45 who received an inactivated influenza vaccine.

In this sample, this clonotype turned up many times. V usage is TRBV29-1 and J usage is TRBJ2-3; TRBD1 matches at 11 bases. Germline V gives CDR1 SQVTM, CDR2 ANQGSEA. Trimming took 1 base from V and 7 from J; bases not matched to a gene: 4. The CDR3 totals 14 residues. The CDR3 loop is CSVEGGQGGNTQYF. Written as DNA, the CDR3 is TGCAGCGTTGAAGGGGGACAGGGGGGAAATACGCAGTATTTT.

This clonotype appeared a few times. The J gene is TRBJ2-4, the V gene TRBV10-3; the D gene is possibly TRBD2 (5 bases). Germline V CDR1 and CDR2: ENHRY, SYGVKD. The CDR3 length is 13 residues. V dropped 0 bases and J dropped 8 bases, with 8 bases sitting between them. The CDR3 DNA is TGTGCCATCAGTGAGTCAGAGAGGGACATTCAGTACTTC. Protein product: CAISESERDIQYF.

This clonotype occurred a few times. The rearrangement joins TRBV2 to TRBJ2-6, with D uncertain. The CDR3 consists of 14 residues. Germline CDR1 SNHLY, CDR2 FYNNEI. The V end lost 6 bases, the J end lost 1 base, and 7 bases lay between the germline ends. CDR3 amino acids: CASRDRSGANVLTF. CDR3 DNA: TGTGCCAGCAGGGACCGGTCTGGGGCCAACGTCCTGACTTTC.

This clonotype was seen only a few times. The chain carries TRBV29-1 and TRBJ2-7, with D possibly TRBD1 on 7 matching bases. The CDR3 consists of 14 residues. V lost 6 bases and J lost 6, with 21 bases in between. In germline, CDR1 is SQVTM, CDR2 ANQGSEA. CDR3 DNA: TGCAGCGTCAAGGAACAGGGGACTGGGCCCGAGCAGTACTTC. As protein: CSVKEQGTGPEQYF.

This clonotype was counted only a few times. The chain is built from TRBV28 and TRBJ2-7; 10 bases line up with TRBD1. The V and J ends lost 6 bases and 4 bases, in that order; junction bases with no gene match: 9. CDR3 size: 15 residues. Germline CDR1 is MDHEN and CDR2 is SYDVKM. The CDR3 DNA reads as TGTGCCAGCAGGGGCTGGGACAGGGGTAAGTACGAGCAGTACTTC. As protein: CASRGWDRGKYEQYF.

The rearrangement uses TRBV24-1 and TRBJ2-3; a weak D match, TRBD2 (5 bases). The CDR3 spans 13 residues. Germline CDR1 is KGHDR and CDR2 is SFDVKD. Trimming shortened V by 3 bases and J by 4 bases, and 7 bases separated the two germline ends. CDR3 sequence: CATSDGSADTQYF. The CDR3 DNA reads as TGTGCCACCAGTGATGGGAGTGCAGATACGCAGTATTTT.

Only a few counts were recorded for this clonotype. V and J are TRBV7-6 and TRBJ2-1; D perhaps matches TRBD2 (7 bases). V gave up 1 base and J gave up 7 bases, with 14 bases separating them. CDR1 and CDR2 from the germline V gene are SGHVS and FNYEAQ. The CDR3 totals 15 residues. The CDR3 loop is CASSLGQGGGNEQFF. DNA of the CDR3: TGTGCCAGCAGCTTAGGTCAGGGAGGGGGTAATGAGCAGTTCTTC.

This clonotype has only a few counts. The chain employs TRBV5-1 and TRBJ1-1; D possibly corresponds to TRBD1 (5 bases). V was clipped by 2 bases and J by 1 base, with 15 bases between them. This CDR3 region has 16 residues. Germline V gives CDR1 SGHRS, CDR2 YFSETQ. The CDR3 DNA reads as TGCGCCAGCAGCTTAACGAACTGGGGCGGGAACACTGAAGCTTTCTTT. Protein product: CASSLTNWGGNTEAFF.

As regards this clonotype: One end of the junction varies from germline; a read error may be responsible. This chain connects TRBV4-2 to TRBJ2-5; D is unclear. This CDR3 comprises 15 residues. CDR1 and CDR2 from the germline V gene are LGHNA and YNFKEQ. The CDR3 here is CASSQEQALKETQYF. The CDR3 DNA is TGTGCCAGCAGCCAAGAGCAAGCGCTTAAAGAGACTCAGTACTTC.

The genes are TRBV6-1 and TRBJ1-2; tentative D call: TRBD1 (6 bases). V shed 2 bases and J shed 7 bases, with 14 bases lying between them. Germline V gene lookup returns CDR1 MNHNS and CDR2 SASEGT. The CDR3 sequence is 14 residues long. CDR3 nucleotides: TGTGCCAGCAGTGAACAAATCGGGGGGCTTGGCTACACCTTC. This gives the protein CASSEQIGGLGYTF.